A single sample gave rise to the 24 T cell receptor beta chains below, sequenced in a study of shared clonotypes between healthy human individuals (dated by TCRdb to the early 2020s). Library generation was performed with the immunoSEQ multiplex PCR assay. Drawn from immuneACCESS, this table holds only the in-frame rearrangements with V and J called that TCRdb kept. Clones are partly lost; checked studies trace under half to an unresolved V gene and leave the rest unexplained. Recorded for this sample are hundreds of thousands of clones; nearly 97% of them occurred a single time. Around 0.097% of the sample is held by the ten biggest clonotypes. CD8 naive samples consisted of CD45RO-negative cells that were positively selected for CCR7, yielding a CD45RA+CCR7+ population without TemRA cells. The sample taken for sequencing was naive CD8+ T cells sorted from blood. In light of the paper, this sample's cell subset or site label describes: CD45RA+CCR7+. These receptors all come from a woman in her twenties or thirties in good health.

The rearrangement uses TRBV23-1 and TRBJ1-5; no firm D call. TRBV23-1 is known as an ORF, though its function is uncertain. The CDR3 runs 13 residues. V was shortened by 0 bases and J by 5 bases, with 5 bases between the two germline ends. DNA of the CDR3: TGCGCCAGCAGTCAATCGCGGGATCAGCCCCAGCATTTT. Translation gives CASSQSRDQPQHF.

The genes are TRBV2 and TRBJ1-5; unclear D gene. The germline CDR1 and CDR2 sequences are SNHLY and FYNNEI. V lost 8 bases, J lost 8 bases, and 19 bases lay in between. The CDR3 covers 14 residues. Written as DNA, the CDR3 is TGTGCCAGCGGGGAACAGATAACCTCGAAGCCCCAGCATTTT. This encodes CASGEQITSKPQHF.

V gene TRBV7-6 combines with J gene TRBJ2-1; maybe TRBD2 (6 bases). Germline CDR1 SGHVS, CDR2 FNYEAQ. Trimming pared 3 bases from V and 2 bases from J, leaving 17 bases between. The CDR3 is 17 amino acids. The CDR3 nucleotides read TGTGCCAGCAGCTTTGAGTCAGGGACTGGACCCTACAATGAGCAGTTCTTC. This codes for CASSFESGTGPYNEQFF. Together with reference TRBV7-6 and TRBJ2-1, the CDR3 gives the full variable domain: GAGVSQSPRYKVTKRGQDVALRCDPISGHVSLYWYRQALGQGPEFLTYFNYEAQQDKSGLPNDRFSAERPEGSISTLTIQRTEQRDSAMYRCASSFESGTGPYNEQFFGPGTRLTVL.

The chain combines TRBV7-8 with TRBJ1-5; 9 bases fit TRBD1. This CDR3 region has 16 residues. Germline V CDR1 and CDR2: SGHVS, FQNEAQ. J gave up 2 bases and V 5 bases, and 7 bases lay outside the gene matches. The CDR3 nucleotides read TGTGCCAGCAGCCCCTGGACAGGGGAGGGCAATCAGCCCCAGCATTTT. Translation: CASSPWTGEGNQPQHF.

The chain is built from TRBV29-1 and TRBJ1-2; a possible D gene is TRBD1 (5 bases). CDR1 is SQVTM and CDR2 is ANQGSEA in the germline V gene. V was shortened by 3 bases and J by 4 bases, with 15 bases between the two germline ends. The length of the CDR3 is 14 residues. In DNA form, the CDR3 reads TGCAGCGTTGAGGGCAGCCAAACAGGCTATGGCTACACCTTC. This translates into CSVEGSQTGYGYTF.

The gene calls are TRBV7-9 and TRBJ2-1; 8 bases agree with TRBD2. V lost 1 base and J lost 7; bases outside the gene matches: 12. CDR1 SEHNR and CDR2 FQNEAQ come from the germline V gene (reference sequence). CDR3 length: 17 amino acids. CDR3 DNA: TGTGCCAGCAGCTTAGAAAGGGTCGGGAGGGCCGGGAATGAGCAGTTCTTC. Protein sequence: CASSLERVGRAGNEQFF.

The chain couples TRBV7-8 to TRBJ2-5, with TRBD2 matching 7 bases. The end of the DNA fits TRBJ2-7 better, so the J call may be wrong. CDR3 length: 14 amino acids. Germline loops: CDR1 SGHVS, CDR2 FQNEAQ. The CDR3 region has the DNA TGTGCCAGCAGCTTCGGACTAGGCGGCTACGAGCAGTACTTC. This encodes CASSFGLGGYEQYF.

The gene calls are TRBV14 and TRBJ2-3; the D gene is possibly TRBD2 (5 bases). V was pared by 5 bases and J by 2 bases, with 20 bases between. Per germline, CDR1 SGHDN and CDR2 FVKESK. The CDR3 contains 17 residues. The CDR3 DNA reads as TGTGCCAGCAGCGGACGTGAGCGGAGTAGCTACACAGATACGCAGTATTTT. Its protein product is CASSGRERSSYTDTQYF.

This chain joins TRBV7-9 and TRBJ1-1, with a weak D call TRBD1 (6 bases). Germline CDR1 reads SEHNR; CDR2 reads FQNEAQ (reference sequence). Trimming left V 5 bases short and J 1 base short, with 11 bases between. This CDR3 is 14 amino acids long. The CDR3 nucleotides read TGTGCCAGCAGCCCTGAGACAGGGAACACTGAAGCTTTCTTT. This translates into CASSPETGNTEAFF. Full variable domain (outside the CDR3, taken from reference TRBV7-9 and TRBJ1-1): DTGVSQNPRHKITKRGQNVTFRCDPISEHNRLYWYRQTLGQGPEFLTYFQNEAQLEKSRLLSDRFSAERPKGSFSTLEIQRTEQGDSAMYLCASSPETGNTEAFFGQGTRLTVV.

This rearrangement joins TRBV4-1 to TRBJ2-3; D is perhaps TRBD1 or TRBD2 (5 bases each). Germline CDR1 is MGHRA and CDR2 is YSYEKL. The V gene lost 6 bases and the J gene lost 6 bases, with 19 bases spanning the gap. There are 15 residues in the CDR3. This CDR3 reads CASSRGPATGDTQYF. In DNA, the CDR3 is TGCGCCAGCAGTCGGGGCCCCGCAACCGGGGATACGCAGTATTTT.

In regard to this clone: The identical CDR3 is also encoded by other nucleotide sequences in the sample. This chain joins TRBV28 and TRBJ2-1, with unresolved D. Germline lookup yields CDR1 MDHEN and CDR2 SYDVKM. This CDR3 has 14 amino acids. Trimming cost V 3 bases and J 2 bases, with 8 bases left between them. CDR3 nucleotides: TGTGCCAGCAGTTTTCCAGGCGCCTACAATGAGCAGTTCTTC. Translation: CASSFPGAYNEQFF.

The table lists this clone with a count of one. The gene calls are TRBV7-6 and TRBJ2-2, with a tentative D call TRBD2 (6 bases). The CDR3 contains 15 residues. Trimming removed 5 bases from V and 3 bases from J, with 13 bases in between. CDR1 and CDR2 from the germline V gene are SGHVS and FNYEAQ. CDR3 sequence reads: CASSPHWGDTGELFF. The CDR3 nucleotides are TGTGCCAGCAGCCCCCATTGGGGGGACACCGGGGAGCTGTTTTTT.

The chain has TRBV6-1 and TRBJ2-7; TRBD2 agrees at 14 bases. Per the germline V gene, CDR1 is MNHNS and CDR2 is SASEGT. CDR3 length equals 14 residues. The V gene end was trimmed by 4 bases and the J gene end by 10 bases; junction bases not matched to a gene: 6. The CDR3 sequence is CASSGLTSGRVQYF. As DNA, the CDR3 is TGTGCCAGCAGTGGACTGACTAGCGGGAGGGTACAGTACTTC.

The J gene is TRBJ2-7, the V gene TRBV2; TRBD1 is a possible D gene (6 bases). The CDR3 is 14 amino acids. V lost 1 base and J 5 bases, leaving 12 bases between the germline ends. Looked up from germline, CDR1 is SNHLY and CDR2 is FYNNEI. CDR3 residues: CASSEGPQGNEQYF. DNA of the CDR3: TGTGCCAGCAGTGAAGGTCCACAGGGTAACGAGCAGTACTTC.

This clone was observed once. The chain employs TRBV7-9 and TRBJ2-1; D perhaps matches TRBD1 (5 bases). The CDR3 contains 14 residues. From germline, CDR1 is SEHNR and CDR2 FQNEAQ (reference sequence). Deletions cut 3 bases from V and 9 bases from J, with 15 bases between. For the CDR3, the DNA is TGTGCCAGCAGCTTTGACAGTACCCTATCTGAGCAGTTCTTC. It is translated as CASSFDSTLSEQFF.

This chain connects TRBV27 to TRBJ2-7, with 9 bases that match TRBD1. V lost 5 bases and J lost 6; bases outside the gene matches: 8. Germline-derived CDR1 and CDR2 are MNHEY and SMNVEV (reference sequence). The CDR3 is made up of 14 amino acids. As DNA, the CDR3 is TGTGCCAGCAGTCCTCGGCAGACAGGGGGCGAGCAGTACTTC. It yields the protein CASSPRQTGGEQYF.

The J gene is TRBJ2-5, the V gene TRBV13, with D possibly matching TRBD2 (5 bases). Germline loops: CDR1 PRHDT, CDR2 FYEKMQ (reference sequence). V was trimmed by 5 bases and J by 5 bases, leaving 12 bases between them. This CDR3 spans 13 amino acids. In DNA form, the CDR3 reads TGTGCCAGCAGCGGTCGGACGGGGGAGACCCAGTACTTC. Its protein product is CASSGRTGETQYF.

The gene calls are TRBV13 and TRBJ2-7; 9 nucleotides line up with TRBD1. Trimming at V came to 0 bases and at J to 7 bases, leaving 16 bases not matched to a gene. Germline loops: CDR1 PRHDT, CDR2 FYEKMQ (reference sequence). The CDR3 consists of 18 residues. CDR3 residues: CASSLGTNNRDRVNEQYF. The CDR3 DNA follows: TGTGCCAGCAGCTTAGGCACAAATAACCGGGACAGGGTTAATGAGCAGTACTTC.

This sequence joins TRBV15 and TRBJ2-7; 10 nucleotides line up with TRBD2. The V and J ends lost 5 bases and 3 bases, in that order; junction bases with no gene match: 4. CDR1 is LNHNV and CDR2 is YYDKDF in the germline V gene (reference sequence). The CDR3 totals 14 residues. The CDR3 DNA reads TGTGCCACCAGCGGCGGGACTAGCGACTACGAGCAGTACTTC. Translation gives CATSGGTSDYEQYF.

V gene TRBV28 combines with J gene TRBJ2-5; tentative D call: TRBD1 (6 bases). The CDR3 consists of 15 residues. V was trimmed by 1 base and J by 2 bases, leaving 11 bases between them. The germline CDR1 and CDR2 sequences are MDHEN and SYDVKM. For the CDR3, the DNA is TGTGCCAGCAGTTTATATGGGGGCCCTCAAGAGACCCAGTACTTC. This sequence encodes CASSLYGGPQETQYF.

The gene calls are TRBV4-1 and TRBJ2-1; D remains unclear. This CDR3 comprises 16 residues. V dropped 4 bases and J dropped 6 bases, with 19 bases sitting between them. Germline loops: CDR1 MGHRA, CDR2 YSYEKL. The CDR3 nucleotides are TGCGCCAGCAGCCGCGCTGGGTATTCTTCCACCAATGAGCAGTTCTTC. Translation gives CASSRAGYSSTNEQFF.

V usage is TRBV4-1 and J usage is TRBJ2-3; TRBD2 agrees at 8 bases. The CDR3 consists of 14 residues. Trimming cost V 5 bases and J 5 bases; bases outside gene matches: 6. In germline, CDR1 is MGHRA, CDR2 YSYEKL. The CDR3 DNA reads as TGCGCCAGCAGCTCACGGGAGGGCCAAGATACGCAGTATTTT. It yields the protein CASSSREGQDTQYF.

This chain uses TRBV4-1 with TRBJ2-7; unclear D gene. V lost 4 bases and J 3 bases, leaving 13 bases between the germline ends. Germline CDR1 reads MGHRA; CDR2 reads YSYEKL. This CDR3 has 14 residues. The chain's CDR3 is CASSPRGPFYEQYF. The CDR3 nucleotides read TGCGCCAGCAGCCCCCGTGGGCCGTTCTACGAGCAGTACTTC.

The chain has TRBV6-5 and TRBJ2-5; D not resolved. Trimming shortened V by 4 bases and J by 1 base, and 10 bases separated the two germline ends. CDR3 length: 14 residues. Germline CDR1 and CDR2: MNHEY and SVGAGI. CDR3 sequence: CASSSDGPQETQYF. CDR3 DNA sequence: TGTGCCAGCAGTTCCGACGGACCCCAAGAGACCCAGTACTTC.